The T cell receptor beta chain under discussion was sequenced for a study of shared clonotypes between healthy human individuals. Overall study results and limits: Memory subsets had estimated richness that was generally smaller than that of naive subsets. Only blood samples were collected, and tissue repertoires likely differ.

V was cut by 4 bases and J by 8 bases, with 18 bases left in between. Germline V gene sequence: CDR1 SGHRS, CDR2 YFSETQ. The CDR3 is 15 residues long. This table comes from immunoSEQ multiplex PCR, and its TCRdb copy is limited to in-frame clones, with some not included. The repertoire consists of about 1.1 million clones, with roughly 80% occurring once and the leading ten covering over 0.8%. As regards this clone: Its antigen remains unidentified.

This chain uses TRBV5-1 with TRBJ1-4; D perhaps matches TRBD1 (5 bases). The clonotype originates from a man between 18 and 35 years old in good health. Some clones in this sample may be carry-over from other donors' samples. The sample consisted of memory CD4+ T cells from PBMCs. The subset: CD45RA-negative fraction. CDR3 protein: CASSPEAGRNEKLFF. The CDR3 coding sequence is TGCGCCAGCAGCCCCGAGGCAGGGCGGAACGAAAAACTGTTTTTT.